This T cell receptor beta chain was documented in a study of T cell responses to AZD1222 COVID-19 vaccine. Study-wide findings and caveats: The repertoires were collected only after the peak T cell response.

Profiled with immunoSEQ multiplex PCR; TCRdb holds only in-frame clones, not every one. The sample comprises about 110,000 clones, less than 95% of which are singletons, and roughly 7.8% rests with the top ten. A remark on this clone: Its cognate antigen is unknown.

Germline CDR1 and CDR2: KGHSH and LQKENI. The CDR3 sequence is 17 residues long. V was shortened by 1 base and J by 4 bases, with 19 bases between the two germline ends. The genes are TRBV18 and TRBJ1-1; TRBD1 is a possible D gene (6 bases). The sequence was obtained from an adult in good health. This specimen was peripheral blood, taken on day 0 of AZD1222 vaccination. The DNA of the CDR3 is TGTGCCAGCTCACCACTTCCACAGGGCCGGAGGACCACTGAAGCTTTCTTT. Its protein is CASSPLPQGRRTTEAFF.